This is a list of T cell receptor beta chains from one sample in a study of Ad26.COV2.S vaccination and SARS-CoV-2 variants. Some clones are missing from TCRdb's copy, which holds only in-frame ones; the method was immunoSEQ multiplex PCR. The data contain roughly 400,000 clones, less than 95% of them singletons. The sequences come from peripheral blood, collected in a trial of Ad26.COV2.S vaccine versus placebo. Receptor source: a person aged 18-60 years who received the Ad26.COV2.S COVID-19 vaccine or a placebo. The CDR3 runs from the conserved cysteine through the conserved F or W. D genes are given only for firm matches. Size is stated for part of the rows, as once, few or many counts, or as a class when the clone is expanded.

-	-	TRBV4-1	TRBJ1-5	TGCGCCAGCAGCCAAGTACAGAATAGCAATCAGCCCCAGCATTTT	CASSQVQNSNQPQHF
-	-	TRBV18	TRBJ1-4	TGTGCCAGCTCACCCGGGCAGAGAACCAATGAAAAACTGTTTTTT	CASSPGQRTNEKLFF
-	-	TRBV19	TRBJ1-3	TGTGCCAGTAGTATTGGCTCGGGACACTCTGGAAACACCATATATTTT	CASSIGSGHSGNTIYF
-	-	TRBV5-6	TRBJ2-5	TGTGCCAGCAGCTTAGGTTCGGTCCAAGAGACCCAGTACTTC	CASSLGSVQETQYF
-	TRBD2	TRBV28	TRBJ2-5	TGTGCCAGCAGTTTACCACTAGCGGGAGCCCAAGAGACCCAGTACTTC	CASSLPLAGAQETQYF
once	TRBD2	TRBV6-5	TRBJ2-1	TGTGCCAGCAGTTACGGGACTAGCGGGTTAAATGAGCAGTTCTTC	CASSYGTSGLNEQFF
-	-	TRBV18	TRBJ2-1	TGTGCCAGCTCACCACTGACTACCGGGAATGAGCAGTTCTTC	CASSPLTTGNEQFF
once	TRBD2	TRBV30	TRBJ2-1	TGTGCCTGGAGTGGGGCCAGCGGGAAGGGTGAGCAGTTCTTC	CAWSGASGKGEQFF
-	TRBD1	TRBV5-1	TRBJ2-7	TGCGCCAGCAGCGTACCGGGACAGGGGCCCTATTTCTCCTACGAGCAGTACTTC	CASSVPGQGPYFSYEQYF
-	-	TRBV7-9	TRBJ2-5	TGTGCCAGCAGCTTTCTTGGAGGGTGGCAAGAGACCCAGTACTTC	CASSFLGGWQETQYF
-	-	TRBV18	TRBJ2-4	TGTGCCAGCTCCCCTCCCGCTGTAGGAAAAAACATTCAGTACTTC	CASSPPAVGKNIQYF
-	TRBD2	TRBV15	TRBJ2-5	TGTGCCACCAGCAGAGAGAATAGCGGGAGAGGCGAGACCCAGTACTTC	CATSRENSGRGETQYF
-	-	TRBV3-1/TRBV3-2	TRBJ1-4	TGTGCCAGCAGCCAAGAACCCGCAACTAATGAAAAACTGTTTTTT	CASSQEPATNEKLFF
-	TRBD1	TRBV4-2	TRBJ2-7	TGTGCCAGCAGCCGACCGGGACAGGGTTCCTACGAGCAGTACTTC	CASSRPGQGSYEQYF
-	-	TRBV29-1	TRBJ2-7	TGCAGCGTTGCACATCCATCCGAGCAGTACTTC	CSVAHPSEQYF
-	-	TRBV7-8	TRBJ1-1	TGTGCCAGCAGCTTAGTAAGTTCCAGTAAAGGGGAAGCTTTCTTT	CASSLVSSSKGEAFF
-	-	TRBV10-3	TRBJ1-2	TGTGCCATCAGTGAAATCGTGGGTGGCTACACCTTC	CAISEIVGGYTF
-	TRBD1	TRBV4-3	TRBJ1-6	TGCGCCAGCAGCCAAGCAAGGACAGGGAATAATTCACCCCTCCACTTT	CASSQARTGNNSPLHF
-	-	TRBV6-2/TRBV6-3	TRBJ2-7	TGTGCCAGCAGTTACCTGGAAAGCTCCTACGAGCAGTACTTC	CASSYLESSYEQYF
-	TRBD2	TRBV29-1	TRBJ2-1	TGCAGCGCTACCGGGACTAGCGGGAGCGATGAGCAGTTCTTC	CSATGTSGSDEQFF
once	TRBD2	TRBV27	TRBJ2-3	TGTGCCAGCAGTTTCGGGCGGGAGTACGCAGATACGCAGTATTTT	CASSFGREYADTQYF
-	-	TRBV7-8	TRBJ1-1	TGTGCCAGCGGCCGTGGGAGGGAAGCTTTCTTT	CASGRGREAFF
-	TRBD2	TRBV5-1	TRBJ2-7	TGCGCCAGCAGCTTGGGTGTAGCGGGTATTTACGAGCAGTACTTC	CASSLGVAGIYEQYF
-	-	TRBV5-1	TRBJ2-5	TGCGCCAGCAGCCGAGCCTCTAGTCCTCAAGAGACCCAGTACTTC	CASSRASSPQETQYF
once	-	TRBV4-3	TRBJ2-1	TGCGCCAGCAGCCAAGCTGAGGGGAAGTACGATGAGCAGTTCTTC	CASSQAEGKYDEQFF
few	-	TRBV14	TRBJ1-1	TGTGCCAGCAGCCTCCTCCAGGTCCCGGAAGCTTTCTTT	CASSLLQVPEAFF
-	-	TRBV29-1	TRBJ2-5	TGCAGCGTTGGCCAAGAGACCCAGTACTTC	CSVGQETQYF
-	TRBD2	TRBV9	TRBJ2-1	TGTGCCAGCAGCCTAGTGAGGGAGGGGTACAATGAGCAGTTCTTC	CASSLVREGYNEQFF
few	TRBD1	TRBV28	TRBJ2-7	TGTGCCAGCAGTTTCCCTCAGGGACAGGGGGGGTACGAGCAGTACTTC	CASSFPQGQGGYEQYF
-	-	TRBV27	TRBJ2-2	TGTGCCAGCAGTTTAGGGTCCGGGGAGCTGTTTTTT	CASSLGSGELFF
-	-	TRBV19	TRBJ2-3	TGTGCCAGTAGTACCTCCACGCAGGGTAGGAACAGAAATACGCAGTATTTT	CASSTSTQGRNRNTQYF
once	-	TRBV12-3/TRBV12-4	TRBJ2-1	TGTGCCAGCTCGTCCGAGCAGTTTGAGCAGTTCTTC	CASSSEQFEQFF
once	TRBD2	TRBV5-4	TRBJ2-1	TGTGCCAGCAGGGGGACTAGCGGGGCCAATGAGCAGTTCTTC	CASRGTSGANEQFF
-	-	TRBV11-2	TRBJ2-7	TGTGCCAGCAGCATTGGGCCCGTAGCCTACGAGCAGTACTTC	CASSIGPVAYEQYF
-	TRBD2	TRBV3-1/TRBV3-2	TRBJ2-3	TGTGCCAGCAGCCTGGGTAGCGGGGATACGCAGTATTTT	CASSLGSGDTQYF
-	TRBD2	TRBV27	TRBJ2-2	TGTGCCAGCAGTTTATTTTCCGGGAGGGCCCACGGGGAGCTGTTTTTT	CASSLFSGRAHGELFF
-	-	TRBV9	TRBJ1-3	TGTGCCAGCAGCCATGGGACCACAAGACAATCTGGAAACACCATATATTTT	CASSHGTTRQSGNTIYF
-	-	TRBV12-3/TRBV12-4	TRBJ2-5	TGTGCCAGCAGTTTAAATCCTGGGGAGACCCAGTACTTC	CASSLNPGETQYF
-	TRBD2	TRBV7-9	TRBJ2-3	TGTGCCAGCAGCGGGCGGGGGGACACAGATACGCAGTATTTT	CASSGRGDTDTQYF
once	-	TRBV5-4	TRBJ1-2	TGTGCCAGCAGCAAGGTTGCAAGGGGCTATGGCTACACCTTC	CASSKVARGYGYTF
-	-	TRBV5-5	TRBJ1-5	TGTGCCAGCAGCTGGTCAGGGGATCGGAATCAGCCCCAGCATTTT	CASSWSGDRNQPQHF
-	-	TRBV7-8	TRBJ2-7	TGTGCCAGCAGCTTTTCAGCGTACGAGCAGTACTTC	CASSFSAYEQYF
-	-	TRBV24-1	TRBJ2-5	TGTGCCACCAGTGACTCAGGGATAACCCAGTACTTC	CATSDSGITQYF
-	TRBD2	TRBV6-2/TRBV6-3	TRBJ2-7	TGTGCCAGCAGTTACTCGACACTAGCGGGGGATTACGAGCAGTACTTC	CASSYSTLAGDYEQYF
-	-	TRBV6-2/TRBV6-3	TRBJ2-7	TGTGCCAGCAGTTACTCGTCTTTGTACGAGCAGTACTTC	CASSYSSLYEQYF
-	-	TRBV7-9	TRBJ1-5	TGTGCCAGCAGCCTGGGACCTCAGCCCCAGCATTTT	CASSLGPQPQHF
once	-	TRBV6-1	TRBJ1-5	TGTGCCAGCAGTGAAGGTCCTGCCAGGGGTCAGCCCCAGCATTTT	CASSEGPARGQPQHF
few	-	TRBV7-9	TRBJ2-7	TGTGCCAGCAGCTTCCCGTATGGGTACGAGCAGTACTTC	CASSFPYGYEQYF
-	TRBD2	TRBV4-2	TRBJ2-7	TGTGCCAGCAGCCAAGGGCGGGAGAGCTCCTACGAGCAGTACTTC	CASSQGRESSYEQYF
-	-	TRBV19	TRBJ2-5	TGTGCCAGTAGTATAGTAGGGACCAGGGCAGAGACCCAGTACTTC	CASSIVGTRAETQYF
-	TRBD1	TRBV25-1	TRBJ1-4	TGTGCCAGCAGTGGTAATCAGGGGGCTGGCACTAATGAAAAACTGTTTTTT	CASSGNQGAGTNEKLFF
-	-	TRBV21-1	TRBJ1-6	TGTGCCAGCAGCAACATTGGACGGGGGTCCGGTTCACCCCTCCACTTT	CASSNIGRGSGSPLHF
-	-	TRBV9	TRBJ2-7	TGTGCCAGCAGCGTACTACAGGGATACGAGCAGTACTTC	CASSVLQGYEQYF
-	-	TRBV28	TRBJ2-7	TGTGCCAGCAGTTTCCTGGCCAGACGTTACGAGCAGTACTTC	CASSFLARRYEQYF